These 3 T cell receptor beta chains share one sample of origin, sequenced in a study of T-cell reconstitution after alpha-beta-depleted transplantation in children. Unique molecular identifiers were used to barcode this TCRbeta library. Via MiXCR, TCRdb re-called the PCR reads, giving one row per CDR3 protein. The sample shows about a million distinct CDR3 sequences, under 30% of them seen only once. Source: PBMCs, mostly from graft donor cells, taken 360 days after TCRalphabeta/CD19-depleted stem cell transplant. The receptors shown here come from a boy under two years old who had a stem cell transplant for SCID, so the T cells may come from the graft donor.

The chain employs TRBV7-2 and TRBJ2-3; TRBD1 agrees at 10 bases. CDR1 is SGHTA, CDR2 FQGNSA, per germline. CDR3 length equals 16 residues. With V trimmed by 4 bases and J by 3 bases, 7 bases remained unmatched. In DNA, the CDR3 is TGTGCCAGCAGCTATGACGGGACAGGGGTAACAGATACGCAGTATTTT. Translation: CASSYDGTGVTDTQYF.

The chain couples TRBV7-8 to TRBJ2-5; TRBD2 matches at 7 bases. V shed 10 bases, J shed 5 bases, and the junction held 7 bases outside the gene matches. CDR3 size: 12 residues. Germline CDR1 is SGHVS and CDR2 is FQNEAQ. The DNA of the CDR3 is TGTGCCACTGGGGGGGTATGGGAGACCCAGTACTTC. Translated, it gives CATGGVWETQYF.

The V call is TRBV28, the J call TRBJ2-5; D not certain. Germline assignment: CDR1 MDHEN and CDR2 SYDVKM. This CDR3 is 15 amino acids long. The germline V and J ends were trimmed by 2 bases and 7 bases, with 17 bases remaining between them. The CDR3 DNA sequence: TGTGCCAGCAGTTTAGTGGTAGGCTCCGGCGGGACCCAGTACTTC. Translation: CASSLVVGSGGTQYF. The full variable domain, completed using reference TRBV28 and TRBJ2-5, is DVKVTQSSRYLVKRTGEKVFLECVQDMDHENMFWYRQDPGLGLRLIYFSYDVKMKEKGDIPEGYSVSREKKERFSLILESASTNQTSMYLCASSLVVGSGGTQYFGPGTRLLVL.